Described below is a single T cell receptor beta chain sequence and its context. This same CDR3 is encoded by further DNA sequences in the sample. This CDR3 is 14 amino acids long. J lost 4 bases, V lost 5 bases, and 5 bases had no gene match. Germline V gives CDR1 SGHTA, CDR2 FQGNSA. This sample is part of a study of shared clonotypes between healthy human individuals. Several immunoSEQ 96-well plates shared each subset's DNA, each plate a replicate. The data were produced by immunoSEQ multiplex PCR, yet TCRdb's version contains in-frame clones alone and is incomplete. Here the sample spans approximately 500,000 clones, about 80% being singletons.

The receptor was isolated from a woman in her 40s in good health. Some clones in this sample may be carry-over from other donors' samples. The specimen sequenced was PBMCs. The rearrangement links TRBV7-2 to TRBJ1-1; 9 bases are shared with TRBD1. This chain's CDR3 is CASSGQGPGTEAFF. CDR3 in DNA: TGTGCCAGCAGCGGACAGGGGCCAGGCACTGAAGCTTTCTTT.